This T cell receptor beta chain appears in the sequencing data of a study of shared clonotypes between healthy human individuals. Broader study findings: Relative to clonotypes present in all four donors, those not shared had lower generation probabilities. Clonotype sharing across donors was expected to vary with sequencing depth.

Trimming shortened V by 6 bases and J by 4 bases, and 16 bases separated the two germline ends. The CDR3 contains 14 residues. The V gene's germline CDR1 is MDHEN and CDR2 SYDVKM. Notes on this clone: No antigen is known for it.

Replicate PCRs for sorted subsets used roughly 200 ng DNA; this equaled 25,000 to 35,000 T cell genomes. Sequencing used immunoSEQ multiplex PCR; TCRdb keeps in-frame clones, though not all of them. Of 2 million to 2.5 million clones listed, approximately 93% are singletons. Material: naive CD4+ T cells from PBMCs. Indicated subset: CD45RA+ positively selected. The TCR was taken from a man aged 18 to 35 in good health. Some clones in this sample may be carry-over from other donors' samples. The chain is built from TRBV28 and TRBJ2-7, with D unresolved. For the CDR3, the DNA is TGTGCCAGCAGCCTTACCACGAAACTATACGAGCAGTACTTC. It specifies CASSLTTKLYEQYF.